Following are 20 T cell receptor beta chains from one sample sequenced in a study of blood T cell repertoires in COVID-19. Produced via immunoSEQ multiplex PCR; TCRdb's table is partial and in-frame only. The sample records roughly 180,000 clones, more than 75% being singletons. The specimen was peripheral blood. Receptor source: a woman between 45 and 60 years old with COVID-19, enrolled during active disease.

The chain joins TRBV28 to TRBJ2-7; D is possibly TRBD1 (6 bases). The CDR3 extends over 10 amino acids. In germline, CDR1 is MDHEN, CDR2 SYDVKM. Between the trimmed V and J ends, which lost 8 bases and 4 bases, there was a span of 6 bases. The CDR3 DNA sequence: TGTGCCAGCCAGGGGTACGAGCAGTACTTC. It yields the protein CASQGYEQYF.

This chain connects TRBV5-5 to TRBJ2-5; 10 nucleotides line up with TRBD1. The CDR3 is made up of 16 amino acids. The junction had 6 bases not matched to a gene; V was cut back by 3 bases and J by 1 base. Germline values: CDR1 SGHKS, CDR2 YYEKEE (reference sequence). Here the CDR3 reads CASSSSGTGVQETQYF. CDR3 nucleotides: TGTGCCAGCAGCTCATCCGGGACAGGGGTCCAAGAGACCCAGTACTTC.

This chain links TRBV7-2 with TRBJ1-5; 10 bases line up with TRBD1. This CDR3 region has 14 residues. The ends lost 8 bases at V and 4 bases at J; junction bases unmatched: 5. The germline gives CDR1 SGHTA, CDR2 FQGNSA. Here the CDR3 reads CASGQGGSNQPQHF. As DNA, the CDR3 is TGTGCCAGCGGACAGGGGGGTAGTAATCAGCCCCAGCATTTT. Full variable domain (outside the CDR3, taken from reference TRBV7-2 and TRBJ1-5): GAGVSQSPSNKVTEKGKDVELRCDPISGHTALYWYRQSLGQGLEFLIYFQGNSAPDKSGLPSDRFSAERTGGSVSTLTIQRTQQEDSAVYLCASGQGGSNQPQHFGDGTRLSIL.

CDR3 nucleotide sequence: TGTGCCAGTTCCGCCCGGGGGGAGTATGGCTACACCTTC. Translating it yields CASSARGEYGYTF. The chain recombines TRBV19 with TRBJ1-2; tentatively, D is TRBD1 (5 bases). CDR1 and CDR2 (germline): LNHDA, SQIVND (reference sequence). V was pared by 8 bases and J by 5 bases, with 15 bases between. The CDR3 extends over 13 amino acids.

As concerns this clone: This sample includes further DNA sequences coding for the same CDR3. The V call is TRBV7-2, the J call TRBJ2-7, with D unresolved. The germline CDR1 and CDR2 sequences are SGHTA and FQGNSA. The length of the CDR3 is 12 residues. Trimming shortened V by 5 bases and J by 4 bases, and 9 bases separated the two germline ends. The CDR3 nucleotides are TGTGCCAGCAGCCGAACAGTTTACGAGCAGTACTTC. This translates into CASSRTVYEQYF.

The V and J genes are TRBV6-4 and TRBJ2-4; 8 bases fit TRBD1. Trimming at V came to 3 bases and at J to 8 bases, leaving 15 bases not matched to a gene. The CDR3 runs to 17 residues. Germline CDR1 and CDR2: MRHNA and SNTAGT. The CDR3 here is CASSELPGQATWDIQYF. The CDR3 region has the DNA TGTGCCAGCAGTGAGCTACCGGGACAGGCTACCTGGGACATTCAGTACTTC.

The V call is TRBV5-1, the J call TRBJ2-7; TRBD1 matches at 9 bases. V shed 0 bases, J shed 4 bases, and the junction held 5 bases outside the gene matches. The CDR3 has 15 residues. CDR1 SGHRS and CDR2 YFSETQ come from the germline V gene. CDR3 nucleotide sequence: TGCGCCAGCAGCTTGGGGGACAGGGAACTATACGAGCAGTACTTC. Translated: CASSLGDRELYEQYF.

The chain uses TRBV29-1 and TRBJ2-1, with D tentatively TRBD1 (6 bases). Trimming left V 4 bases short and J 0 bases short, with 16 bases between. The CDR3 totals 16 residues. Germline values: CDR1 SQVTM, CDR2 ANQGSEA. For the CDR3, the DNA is TGCAGCGTTGCCGGGACACCTCCAAGCTCCTACAATGAGCAGTTCTTC. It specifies CSVAGTPPSSYNEQFF.

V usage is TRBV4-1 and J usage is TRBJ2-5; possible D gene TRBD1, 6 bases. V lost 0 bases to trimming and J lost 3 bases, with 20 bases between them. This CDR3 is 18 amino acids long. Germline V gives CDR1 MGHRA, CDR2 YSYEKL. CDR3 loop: CASSQDRASSRQEETQYF. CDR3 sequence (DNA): TGCGCCAGCAGCCAAGATCGAGCTAGCTCCCGACAGGAAGAGACCCAGTACTTC.

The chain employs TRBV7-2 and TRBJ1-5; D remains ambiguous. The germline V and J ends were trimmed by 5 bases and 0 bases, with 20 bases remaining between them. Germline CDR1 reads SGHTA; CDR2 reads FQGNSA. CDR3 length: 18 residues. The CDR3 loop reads CASSLRPTGVYSNQPQHF. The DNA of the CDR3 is TGTGCCAGCAGCCTACGGCCGACTGGAGTTTATAGCAATCAGCCCCAGCATTTT.

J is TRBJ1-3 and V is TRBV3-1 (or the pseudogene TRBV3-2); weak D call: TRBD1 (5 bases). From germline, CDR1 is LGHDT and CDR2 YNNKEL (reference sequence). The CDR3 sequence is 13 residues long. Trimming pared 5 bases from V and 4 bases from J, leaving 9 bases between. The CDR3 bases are TGTGCCAGCAGCTTAGGGGTAGGAAACACCATATATTTT. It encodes CASSLGVGNTIYF.

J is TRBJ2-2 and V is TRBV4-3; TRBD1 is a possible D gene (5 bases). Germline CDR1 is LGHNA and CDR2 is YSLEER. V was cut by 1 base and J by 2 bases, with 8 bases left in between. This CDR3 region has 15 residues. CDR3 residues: CASSQAGANTGELFF. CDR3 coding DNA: TGCGCCAGCAGCCAAGCTGGGGCTAACACCGGGGAGCTGTTTTTT.

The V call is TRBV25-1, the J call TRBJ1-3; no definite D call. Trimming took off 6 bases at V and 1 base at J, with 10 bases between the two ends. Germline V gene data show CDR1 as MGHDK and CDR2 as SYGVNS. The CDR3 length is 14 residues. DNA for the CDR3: TGTGCCAGCAGGGAAGGAGTTTCTGGAAACACCATATATTTT. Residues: CASREGVSGNTIYF. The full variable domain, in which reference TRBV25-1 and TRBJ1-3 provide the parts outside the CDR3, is EADIYQTPRYLVIGTGKKITLECSQTMGHDKMYWYQQDPGMELHLIHYSYGVNSTEKGDLSSESTVSRIRTEHFPLTLESARPSHTSQYLCASREGVSGNTIYFGEGSWLTVV.

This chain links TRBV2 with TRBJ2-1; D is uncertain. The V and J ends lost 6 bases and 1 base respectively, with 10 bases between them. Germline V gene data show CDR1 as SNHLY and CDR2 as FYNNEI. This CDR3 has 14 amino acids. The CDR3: CASRTASSYNEQFF. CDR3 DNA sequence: TGTGCCAGCAGGACTGCGTCGTCCTACAATGAGCAGTTCTTC. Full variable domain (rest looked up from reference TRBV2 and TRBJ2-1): EPEVTQTPSHQVTQMGQEVILRCVPISNHLYFYWYRQILGQKVEFLVSFYNNEISEKSEIFDDQFSVERPDGSNFTLKIRSTKLEDSAMYFCASRTASSYNEQFFGPGTRLTVL.

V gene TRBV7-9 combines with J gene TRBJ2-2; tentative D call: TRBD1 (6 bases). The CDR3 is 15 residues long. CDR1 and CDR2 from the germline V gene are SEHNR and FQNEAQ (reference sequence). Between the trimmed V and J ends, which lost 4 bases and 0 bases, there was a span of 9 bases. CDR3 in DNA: TGTGCCAGCAGCTCCAGGGGACCGAACACCGGGGAGCTGTTTTTT. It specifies CASSSRGPNTGELFF.

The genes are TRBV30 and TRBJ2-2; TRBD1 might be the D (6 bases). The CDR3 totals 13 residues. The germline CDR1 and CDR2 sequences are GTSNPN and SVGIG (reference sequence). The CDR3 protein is CAQSRGLGGELFF. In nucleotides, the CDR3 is TGTGCTCAATCGAGGGGGTTAGGCGGGGAGCTGTTTTTT.

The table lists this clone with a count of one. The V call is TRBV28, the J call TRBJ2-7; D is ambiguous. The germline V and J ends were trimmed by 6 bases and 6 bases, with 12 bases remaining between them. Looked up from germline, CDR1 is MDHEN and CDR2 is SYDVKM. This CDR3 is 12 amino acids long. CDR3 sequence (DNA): TGTGCCAGCAGCTCCGACGGGTCCGAGCAGTACTTC. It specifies CASSSDGSEQYF. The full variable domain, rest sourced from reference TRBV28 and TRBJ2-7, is DVKVTQSSRYLVKRTGEKVFLECVQDMDHENMFWYRQDPGLGLRLIYFSYDVKMKEKGDIPEGYSVSREKKERFSLILESASTNQTSMYLCASSSDGSEQYFGPGTRLTVT.

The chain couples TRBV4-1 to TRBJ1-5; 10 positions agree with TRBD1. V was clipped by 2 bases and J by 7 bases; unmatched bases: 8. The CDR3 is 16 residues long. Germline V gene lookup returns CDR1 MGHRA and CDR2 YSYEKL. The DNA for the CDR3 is TGCGCCAGCAGCCAACGGACAGGGGGTACAGGACAGCCCCAGCATTTT. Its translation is CASSQRTGGTGQPQHF.

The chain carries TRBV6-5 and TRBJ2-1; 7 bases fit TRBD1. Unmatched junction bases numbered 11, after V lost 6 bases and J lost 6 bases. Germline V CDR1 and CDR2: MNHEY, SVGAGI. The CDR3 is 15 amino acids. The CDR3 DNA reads TGTGCCAGCAGACCACAGGGGTCAATACTCAATGAGCAGTTCTTC. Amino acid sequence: CASRPQGSILNEQFF.

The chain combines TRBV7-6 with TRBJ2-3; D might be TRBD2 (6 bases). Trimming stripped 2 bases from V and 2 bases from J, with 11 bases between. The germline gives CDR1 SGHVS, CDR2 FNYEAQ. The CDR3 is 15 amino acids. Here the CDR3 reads CASSLSGLNTDTQYF. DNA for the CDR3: TGTGCCAGCAGCTTATCGGGACTCAACACAGATACGCAGTATTTT.